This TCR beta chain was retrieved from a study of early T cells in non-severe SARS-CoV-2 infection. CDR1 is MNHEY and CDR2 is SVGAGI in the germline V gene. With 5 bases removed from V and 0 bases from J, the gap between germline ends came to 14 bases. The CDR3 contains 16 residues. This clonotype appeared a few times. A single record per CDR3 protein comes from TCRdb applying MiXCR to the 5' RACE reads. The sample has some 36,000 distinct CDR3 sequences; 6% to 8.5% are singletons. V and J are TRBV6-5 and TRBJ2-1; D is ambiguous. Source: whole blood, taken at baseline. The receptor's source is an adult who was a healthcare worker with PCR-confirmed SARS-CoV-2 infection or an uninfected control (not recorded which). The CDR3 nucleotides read TGTGCCAGCAGTCGGCCTACTGCAAGCTCCTACAATGAGCAGTTCTTC. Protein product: CASSRPTASSYNEQFF.